What follows is one TCR beta chain and its context. The source of the sample is a study of type 1 and type 2 diabetes patients. The ends lost 5 bases at V and 3 bases at J; junction bases unmatched: 5. This CDR3 region has 15 residues. From germline, CDR1 is MRHNA and CDR2 SNTAGT. Amplification started from genomic DNA. The TCR beta CDR3 region was amplified using 30 forward and 13 reverse primers. TCRdb called the multiplex PCR reads again in MiXCR, with one record for every CDR3 protein. The table records 270,000 or so distinct CDR3 sequences, roughly 48% of them present only once. The J gene is TRBJ2-3, the V gene TRBV6-4, with TRBD1 identical over 10 bases. The source of this sequence is a man younger than 35 with type 2 diabetes. The specimen was peripheral blood mononuclear cells (PBMCs). For the CDR3, the DNA is TGTGCCAGCAGTTCCGGACAGGGGGGGACAGATACGCAGTATTTT. Residues: CASSSGQGGTDTQYF.